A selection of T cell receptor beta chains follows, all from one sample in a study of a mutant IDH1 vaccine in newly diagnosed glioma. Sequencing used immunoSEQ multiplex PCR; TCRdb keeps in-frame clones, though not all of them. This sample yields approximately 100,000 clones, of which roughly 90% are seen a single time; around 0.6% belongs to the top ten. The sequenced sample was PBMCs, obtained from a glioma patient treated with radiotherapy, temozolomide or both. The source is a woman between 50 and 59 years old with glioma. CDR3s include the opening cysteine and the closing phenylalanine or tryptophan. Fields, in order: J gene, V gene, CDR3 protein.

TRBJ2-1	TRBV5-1	CASSLGPSGRGEQFF
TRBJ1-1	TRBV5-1	CASSFDVNTEAFF
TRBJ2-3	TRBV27	CASGGGGQGTDTQYF
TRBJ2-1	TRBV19	CASTSSGKIVNNEQFF
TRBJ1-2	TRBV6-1	CASSDAGGWDYGYTF
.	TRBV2	CAIPRAGRAPNEQYF
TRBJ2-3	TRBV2	CASSSSSGNTQYF
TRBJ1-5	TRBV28	CASSLGWSNQPQHF
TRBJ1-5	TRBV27	CASSTVGEPQHF
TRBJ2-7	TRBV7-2	CASSLYEGKYEQYF
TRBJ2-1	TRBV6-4	CASSPLAGGGNEQFF
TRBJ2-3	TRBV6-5	CASSYHSGRGDTQYF
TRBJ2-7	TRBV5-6	CASSLEISGMFYEQYF
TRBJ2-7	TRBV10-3	CAISGQLGGEQYF
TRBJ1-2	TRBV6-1	CASSEYRDRGYTF
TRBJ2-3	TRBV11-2	CASSLGRSGSDTQYF
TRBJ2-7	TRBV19	CASSIGGFTYEQYF
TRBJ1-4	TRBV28	CASGEEVGGEKLFF
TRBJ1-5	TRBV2	CASSEEGRLSHF
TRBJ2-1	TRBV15	CATSRETGKGNEQFF
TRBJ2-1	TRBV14	CASSHRGGQPYNEQFF
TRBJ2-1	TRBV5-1	CASSQGLVPPLNEQFF
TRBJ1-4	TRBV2	CASRPGQGNEKLFF
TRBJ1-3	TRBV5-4	CASSQTSSGNTIYF
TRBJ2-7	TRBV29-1	CSVAFEGYEQYF
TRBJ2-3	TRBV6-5	CASRLWDRSTDTQYF
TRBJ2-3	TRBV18	CASSPPSGGTDTQYF